This TCR beta chain derives from a study of T cells in localized non-small cell lung cancer. The study, taken as a whole, reports: Adjacent lung held a median roughly 60 of the top 100 tumor clones. Adjacent uninvolved lung had the highest clonality, suggesting focused antigen responses. Longer overall survival associated with higher blood T cell density; shorter survival with higher adjacent-lung clonality. Multi-region tumor sequencing was not done, so intratumor heterogeneity could not be excluded.

A note on this clone: Its antigen is not identified.

The assay was immunoSEQ multiplex PCR, and TCRdb's table has in-frame clones only and misses some. The repertoire has some 78,000 clones, around four fifths of them found once; the top ten carry more than 2.5%. Germline values: CDR1 MDHEN, CDR2 SYDVKM. V dropped 5 bases and J dropped 2 bases, with 13 bases sitting between them. This CDR3 has 14 residues. This TCR was recovered from a man between 40 and 69 years old with stage I lung adenocarcinoma. The J gene is TRBJ2-7, the V gene TRBV28; D gene ambiguous. The sequencing here drew on peripheral blood, taken before any cancer treatment. The CDR3 protein is CASSTFGSTYEQYF. The CDR3 coding sequence is TGTGCCAGCAGTACCTTCGGTTCCACCTACGAGCAGTACTTC.